Shown below are 25 T cell receptor beta chains from a single sample sequenced in a study of cytomegalovirus exposure and HLA in healthy donors. Primers for the PCR totalled 60 Vbeta and 13 Jbeta. Generated by immunoSEQ multiplex PCR, the TCRdb table keeps only in-frame clones and is missing some. Among 110,000 or so clones listed, 70% to 85% were seen once. The sequenced sample consisted of PBMCs. These receptors were taken from a young woman in good health and CMV-seronegative.

This clone was counted only a few times. The rearrangement links TRBV6-6 to TRBJ1-5, with D tentatively TRBD1 (6 bases). The CDR3 covers 15 residues. Trimming left V 5 bases short and J 3 bases short, with 14 bases between. CDR1 MNHNY and CDR2 SVGAGI come from the germline V gene (reference sequence). The CDR3 loop is CASSGQILNNQPQHF. In DNA form, the CDR3 reads TGTGCCAGCAGTGGACAGATCCTGAACAATCAGCCCCAGCATTTT.

J is TRBJ1-1 and V is TRBV30; a weak D match, TRBD1 (6 bases). V dropped 4 bases and J dropped 2 bases, with 11 bases sitting between them. This CDR3 contains 13 residues. Germline CDR1 is GTSNPN and CDR2 is SVGIG (reference sequence). CDR3 residues: CAWIRQVNTEAFF. The DNA for the CDR3 is TGTGCCTGGATTAGACAGGTAAACACTGAAGCTTTCTTT.

The table lists this clone with a count of one. The J gene is TRBJ1-2, the V gene TRBV5-4, with TRBD1 identical over 8 bases. The CDR3 is made up of 14 amino acids. Looked up from germline, CDR1 is SGHNT and CDR2 is YYREEE (reference sequence). J gave up 3 bases and V 4 bases, and 5 bases lay outside the gene matches. CDR3 protein: CASSLRGPYYGYTF. The CDR3 coding sequence is TGTGCCAGCAGCCTCAGGGGGCCCTACTATGGCTACACCTTC.

This clone occurred a few times. The rearrangement uses TRBV5-1 and TRBJ2-1; possibly TRBD1 for D (6 bases). The germline gives CDR1 SGHRS, CDR2 YFSETQ. The CDR3 length is 13 residues. V lost 2 bases and J lost 6, with 9 bases in between. CDR3 nucleotides: TGCGCCAGCAGCTTCGCAGGGGTCAATGAGCAGTTCTTC. It encodes CASSFAGVNEQFF.

V usage is TRBV30 and J usage is TRBJ1-2; TRBD1 aligns across 7 bases. Germline loops: CDR1 GTSNPN, CDR2 SVGIG (reference sequence). The V gene end was trimmed by 8 bases and the J gene end by 5 bases; junction bases not matched to a gene: 11. This CDR3 spans 13 amino acids. CDR3 nucleotide sequence: TGTGCCGGAACCCTCAGGGGGGAATATGGCTACACCTTC. Encoded protein: CAGTLRGEYGYTF.

This clone was found a few times. V is TRBV6-6 and J is TRBJ1-1; D gene unclear. V was clipped by 7 bases and J by 2 bases, with 20 bases between them. In germline, CDR1 is MNHNY, CDR2 SVGAGI (reference sequence). The CDR3 runs 16 residues. Here the CDR3 reads CASTKRLEGPNTEAFF. In DNA, the CDR3 is TGTGCCAGCACCAAACGCCTCGAGGGCCCAAACACTGAAGCTTTCTTT.

The CDR3 nucleotides are TGTGCCAGCAGTTTGGGCAGGGGGCATCGCCAGCCCCAGCATTTT. This sequence encodes CASSLGRGHRQPQHF. The genes are TRBV28 and TRBJ1-5; 8 positions match TRBD1. V trimming: 3 bases; J trimming: 7 bases; junction bases outside the gene matches: 8. Per germline, CDR1 MDHEN and CDR2 SYDVKM. The length of the CDR3 is 15 residues.

The CDR3 DNA reads as TGTGCCAGCAGTTCGACAGAGCAAGAGACCCAGTACTTC. Protein sequence: CASSSTEQETQYF. The chain recombines TRBV6-5 with TRBJ2-5; D is possibly TRBD1 (5 bases). This CDR3 has 13 residues. The V gene's germline CDR1 is MNHEY and CDR2 SVGAGI. Trimming cost V 4 bases and J 2 bases, with 8 bases left between them.

This clone was seen a handful of times. The J gene is TRBJ2-5, the V gene TRBV4-2; 11 bases are a match to TRBD2. The DNA end favors TRBJ2-7, so the J call may be wrong. From germline, CDR1 is LGHNA and CDR2 YNFKEQ. This CDR3 spans 15 amino acids. The CDR3 here is CASSQDIAGGYEQYF. The DNA for the CDR3 is TGTGCCAGCAGCCAAGATATAGCGGGAGGGTACGAGCAGTACTTC.

In regard to this clone: The same CDR3 is also encoded by other DNA sequences in this sample. The chain links TRBV20-1 to TRBJ1-1; D unclear. CDR1 DFQATT and CDR2 SNEGSKA come from the germline V gene (reference sequence). V lost 5 bases to trimming and J lost 14 bases, with 18 bases between them. There are 11 residues in the CDR3. CDR3 coding DNA: TGCAGTGCTCCGACTGGAACGGTAGCCTTCTTT. This codes for CSAPTGTVAFF.

This chain uses TRBV18 with TRBJ2-7; no reliable D call. The CDR3 covers 14 residues. Germline V CDR1 and CDR2: KGHSH, LQKENI. Trimming shortened V by 0 bases and J by 0 bases, and 6 bases separated the two germline ends. The CDR3 nucleotides are TGTGCCAGCTCACCACCGGCACCCTCCTACGAGCAGTACTTC. As protein: CASSPPAPSYEQYF.

The rearrangement joins TRBV6-4 to TRBJ2-1; TRBD1 agrees at 9 bases. The junction had 8 bases not matched to a gene; V was cut back by 6 bases and J by 8 bases. Germline V gene sequence: CDR1 MRHNA, CDR2 SNTAGT. There are 14 residues in the CDR3. CDR3 in DNA: TGTGCCAGCAGGACCCGGGACAGGGTGCATGAGCAGTTCTTC. Its protein is CASRTRDRVHEQFF.

The rearrangement uses TRBV15 and TRBJ1-1; 8 bases align to TRBD1. With V trimmed by 5 bases and J by 1 base, 6 bases remained unmatched. The CDR3 contains 15 residues. Germline V CDR1 and CDR2: LNHNV, YYDKDF (reference sequence). In nucleotides, the CDR3 is TGTGCCACCAGCCAACCCCAGGGGGCGAACACTGAAGCTTTCTTT. Translating it yields CATSQPQGANTEAFF.

The chain recombines TRBV5-1 with TRBJ1-1; TRBD1 matches 7 bases. Germline loops: CDR1 SGHRS, CDR2 YFSETQ. The CDR3 has 15 amino acids. J was trimmed by 3 bases and V by 4 bases; bases with no gene match: 9. The CDR3 sequence is CASSPSDRVYTEAFF. The DNA for the CDR3 is TGCGCCAGCAGCCCTTCAGACAGGGTGTACACTGAAGCTTTCTTT.

V usage is TRBV6-1 and J usage is TRBJ1-2; D call uncertain. Trimming took off 3 bases at V and 8 bases at J, with 13 bases between the two ends. Looked up from germline, CDR1 is MNHNS and CDR2 is SASEGT. The CDR3 sequence is 13 residues long. CDR3 sequence: CASSDGRYGGYTF. The CDR3 DNA reads as TGTGCCAGCAGTGATGGCCGCTACGGGGGCTACACCTTC.

This clone was detected only a few times. The V call is TRBV27, the J call TRBJ1-2; 9 positions agree with TRBD1. CDR3 length equals 13 residues. Looked up from germline, CDR1 is MNHEY and CDR2 is SMNVEV (reference sequence). The junction had 6 bases not matched to a gene; V was cut back by 7 bases and J by 6 bases. CDR3 in amino acids: CASIQGTGHGYTF. In DNA, the CDR3 is TGTGCCAGCATCCAAGGGACAGGGCATGGCTACACCTTC.

The chain couples TRBV19 to TRBJ1-1; 8 nucleotides align to TRBD1. Trimming cost V 5 bases and J 0 bases; bases outside gene matches: 11. CDR1 LNHDA and CDR2 SQIVND come from the germline V gene (reference sequence). The CDR3 totals 17 residues. CDR3 DNA sequence: TGTGCCAGTAGTTCTCTCACGACAGGGGCGTTGAACACTGAAGCTTTCTTT. This encodes CASSSLTTGALNTEAFF.

This clone was seen just once. V usage is TRBV15 and J usage is TRBJ1-3; no clear D gene. V lost 0 bases and J lost 0, with 9 bases in between. The CDR3 is 16 amino acids. Per germline, CDR1 LNHNV and CDR2 YYDKDF (reference sequence). Here the CDR3 DNA reads TGTGCCACCAGCAGAGAAGACTACCTCTCTGGAAACACCATATATTTT. Amino acids: CATSREDYLSGNTIYF.

The rearrangement uses TRBV19 and TRBJ2-1, with 8 bases lining up with TRBD2. The CDR3 totals 15 residues. Germline V gene sequence: CDR1 LNHDA, CDR2 SQIVND (reference sequence). V lost 6 bases to trimming and J lost 7 bases; unmatched junction nucleotides: 11. The CDR3 nucleotides are TGTGCCAGTAGCACCACAGCGGGAGTCGGGAATGAGCAGTTCTTC. Translated, it gives CASSTTAGVGNEQFF.

This clone has a handful of counts. This chain links TRBV28 with TRBJ1-1, with a weak D call TRBD1 (6 bases). The CDR3 is made up of 14 amino acids. Trimming cost V 3 bases and J 1 base, with 9 bases left between them. Germline V CDR1 and CDR2: MDHEN, SYDVKM. CDR3 amino acids: CASSFQGTNTEAFF. DNA of the CDR3: TGTGCCAGCAGTTTTCAGGGGACGAACACTGAAGCTTTCTTT.

V usage is TRBV2 and J usage is TRBJ2-5; the D is unclear. Germline V gene lookup returns CDR1 SNHLY and CDR2 FYNNEI. Trimming stripped 4 bases from V and 5 bases from J, with 5 bases between. The CDR3 length is 11 residues. DNA of the CDR3: TGTGCCAGCAGTGTATTCGAGACCCAGTACTTC. Protein sequence: CASSVFETQYF.

The V gene is TRBV19, the J gene TRBJ2-2; D may be TRBD1 (5 bases). Trimming shortened V by 9 bases and J by 4 bases, and 9 bases separated the two germline ends. The CDR3 contains 12 residues. Germline loops: CDR1 LNHDA, CDR2 SQIVND (reference sequence). CDR3 nucleotides: TGTGCCAGCGACAGACCCACCGGGGAGCTGTTTTTT. This encodes CASDRPTGELFF.

The chain carries TRBV19 and TRBJ1-5; D is perhaps TRBD1 (6 bases). Trimming took off 5 bases at V and 10 bases at J, with 21 bases between the two ends. Germline V gene lookup returns CDR1 LNHDA and CDR2 SQIVND (reference sequence). The CDR3 has 15 residues. The CDR3 coding sequence is TGTGCCAGTAGTCCCAGGGGTTCGCTTGACAGTCCCCAGCATTTT. Amino acid sequence: CASSPRGSLDSPQHF.

The chain couples TRBV5-1 to TRBJ2-1; 9 positions agree with TRBD1. The germline gives CDR1 SGHRS, CDR2 YFSETQ. This CDR3 is 14 amino acids long. Trimming at V came to 4 bases and at J to 4 bases, leaving 3 bases not matched to a gene. The CDR3 region is CASSHGQGYNEQFF. In DNA, the CDR3 is TGCGCCAGCAGCCATGGACAGGGGTACAATGAGCAGTTCTTC.

The chain carries TRBV9 and TRBJ1-5; no clear D gene. Trimming cost V 0 bases and J 4 bases, with 8 bases left between them. The germline V gene has CDR1 SGDLS and CDR2 YYNGEE. This CDR3 spans 14 amino acids. The CDR3 bases are TGTGCCAGCAGCGTAGAAGGGAGGAATCAGCCCCAGCATTTT. Encoded protein: CASSVEGRNQPQHF.